This TCR beta chain is from a study of blood T cells in healthy people across ages. Study conclusions and caveats: Strong correlation linked observed beta diversity and percent naive T cells. The study found more naive CD4+ cells and higher diversity in long-lived than aged donors. Unsorted PBMCs ruled out conclusive naive versus antigen-experienced comparison.

Then a second PCR, running about 7 to 11 cycles, was carried out with a sample-barcoded 5' primer and a J-beta primer mix. Every sample produced at least 2.5 million CDR3-containing paired-end reads. TCRdb fed the 5' RACE reads into MiXCR, producing one record per CDR3 protein. The sample carries more than 800,000 distinct CDR3 sequences, under 55% recorded once. As to this clonotype: Its antigen is still unknown.

The V gene's germline CDR1 is DFQATT and CDR2 SNEGSKA (reference sequence). The length of the CDR3 is 11 residues. With 4 bases removed from V and 7 bases from J, the gap between germline ends came to 10 bases. The chain is built from TRBV20-1 and TRBJ2-5; D may be TRBD1 (7 bases). Sequencing input: blood. The source is a woman aged 55-69 years in good health. The CDR3 DNA is TGCAGTGCTAACCAGGGGGGGACCCAGTACTTC. Protein sequence: CSANQGGTQYF.